These T cell receptor beta chains were read from a single sample in a study of T cells in Graves' hyperthyroidism and ophthalmopathy. TCRdb redid the calling of the multiplex PCR reads with MiXCR, one entry per CDR3 protein. This table holds over 300,000 distinct CDR3 sequences, about 15% found once. The specimen sequenced was blood. These receptors came from a woman in her sixties or seventies with Graves' hyperthyroidism. CDR3s include the opening cysteine and the closing phenylalanine or tryptophan. The order of the fields is J gene, V gene, CDR3 protein.

j_call: TRBJ2-1
v_call: TRBV7-3
cdr3_aa: CASSTVGDSEQFF

j_call: TRBJ2-1
v_call: TRBV20-1
cdr3_aa: CSASRGNSYNEQFF

j_call: TRBJ2-7
v_call: TRBV12-3/TRBV12-4
cdr3_aa: CASSLGPRGRYEQYF

j_call: TRBJ2-3
v_call: TRBV18
cdr3_aa: CASSPTEDTQYF

j_call: TRBJ1-4
v_call: TRBV24-1
cdr3_aa: CATADSATNEKLFF

j_call: TRBJ2-7
v_call: TRBV27
cdr3_aa: CASSREQRHEQYF

j_call: TRBJ1-3
v_call: TRBV11-2
cdr3_aa: CASSLQGASGNTIYF

j_call: TRBJ1-2
v_call: TRBV6-1
cdr3_aa: CASSRPGGGRYGYTF

j_call: TRBJ2-1
v_call: TRBV7-9
cdr3_aa: CASSMGTRGNEQFF

j_call: TRBJ1-5
v_call: TRBV6-7
cdr3_aa: CASSPRGGSTWCQPQHF

j_call: TRBJ2-3
v_call: TRBV11-2
cdr3_aa: CASSLVAGHTDTQYF

j_call: TRBJ2-3
v_call: TRBV20-1
cdr3_aa: CSATGTSGRAEARTDTQYF

j_call: TRBJ1-2
v_call: TRBV12-3/TRBV12-4
cdr3_aa: CASSTGGPTYGYTF

j_call: TRBJ1-2
v_call: TRBV29-1
cdr3_aa: CSVLRDRGLGGYTF

j_call: TRBJ2-1
v_call: TRBV6-5
cdr3_aa: CASSYSGGSYEQFF

j_call: TRBJ1-3
v_call: TRBV24-1
cdr3_aa: CATSEGDRRTIYF